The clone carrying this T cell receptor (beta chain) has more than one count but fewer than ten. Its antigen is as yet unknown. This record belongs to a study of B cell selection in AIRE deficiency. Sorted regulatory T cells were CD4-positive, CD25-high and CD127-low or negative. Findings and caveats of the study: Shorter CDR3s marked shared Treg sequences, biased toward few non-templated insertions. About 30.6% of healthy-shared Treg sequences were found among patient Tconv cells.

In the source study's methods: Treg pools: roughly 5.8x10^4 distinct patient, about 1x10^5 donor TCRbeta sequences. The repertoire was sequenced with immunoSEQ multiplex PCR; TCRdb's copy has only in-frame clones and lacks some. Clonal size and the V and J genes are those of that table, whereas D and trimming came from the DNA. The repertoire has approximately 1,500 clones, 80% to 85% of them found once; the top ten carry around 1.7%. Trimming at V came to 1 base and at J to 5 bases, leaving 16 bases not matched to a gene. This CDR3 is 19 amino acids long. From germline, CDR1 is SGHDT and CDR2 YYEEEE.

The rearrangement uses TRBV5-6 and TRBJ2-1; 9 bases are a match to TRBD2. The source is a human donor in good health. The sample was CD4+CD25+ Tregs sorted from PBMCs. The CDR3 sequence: CASSLSARGYLAGNNEQFF. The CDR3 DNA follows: TGTGCCAGCAGCTTGTCGGCTCGGGGGTATCTAGCGGGGAACAATGAGCAGTTCTTC.